Reported below is one TCR beta chain. Its antigen is currently unknown. The data were obtained in a study of OX40 agonist ivuxolimab in advanced cancers. Study information: Every 2 weeks, patients got intravenous ivuxolimab at one of six dose levels (0.01-10 mg/kg).

The V gene end was trimmed by 3 bases and the J gene end by 2 bases; junction bases not matched to a gene: 13. The CDR3 is 17 residues long. The V gene's germline CDR1 is LNHDA and CDR2 SQIVND (reference sequence). Sequencing was performed with immunoSEQ multiplex PCR; in TCRdb, only in-frame clones are kept and a portion is missing. The sample carries about 99,000 clones, roughly 90% recorded once. Autoimmune disease history or systemic immunosuppression excluded patients. Study-level points and caveats: Also present in some nonresponders was a low level of normalized T-cell clonal expansion.

The chain has TRBV19 and TRBJ2-7, with 7 bases aligning to TRBD2. The sample in question was CD4+ or CD8+ T cells sorted from blood, obtained in a trial of the OX40 agonist ivuxolimab. This TCR came from an adult with an advanced solid tumor such as melanoma, head and neck, liver or kidney cancer. For the CDR3, the DNA is TGTGCCAGTAGTATCTCTACTAGCGACACAAGAACCTACGAGCAGTACTTC. Protein sequence: CASSISTSDTRTYEQYF.